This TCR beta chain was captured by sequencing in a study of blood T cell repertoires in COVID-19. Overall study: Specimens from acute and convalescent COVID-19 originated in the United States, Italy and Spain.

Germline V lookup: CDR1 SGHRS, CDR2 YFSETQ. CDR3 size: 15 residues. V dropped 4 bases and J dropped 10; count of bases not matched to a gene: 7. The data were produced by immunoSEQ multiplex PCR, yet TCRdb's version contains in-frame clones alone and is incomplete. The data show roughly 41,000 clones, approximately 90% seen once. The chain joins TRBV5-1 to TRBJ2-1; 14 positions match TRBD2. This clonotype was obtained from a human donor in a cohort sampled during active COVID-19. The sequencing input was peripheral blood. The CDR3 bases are TGCGCCAGCAGCGGGGGACTAGCGGGAGAAGGGGAGCAGTTCTTC. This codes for CASSGGLAGEGEQFF.